This TCR beta chain was sequenced in a study of cytomegalovirus exposure and HLA in healthy donors. Notes on the study in general: Sequencing likely produced, as an artifact, a cluster of highly shared sequence variants. Accurate prediction of most subjects' HLA-A and HLA-B alleles from TCR beta sequences was reported.

It was with 60 Vbeta and 13 Jbeta primers that the PCR ran. Data came from immunoSEQ multiplex PCR; TCRdb stores just in-frame clones and leaves some out. The sample lists approximately 110,000 clones, 70% to 80% occurring once. Participants comprised healthy donors of bone marrow. Turning to this clone: Antigen unknown.

The germline V gene encodes CDR1 SGHRS and CDR2 YFSETQ. The V and J ends lost 2 bases and 5 bases, in that order; junction bases with no gene match: 9. The CDR3 loop spans 16 amino acids. The clonotype comes from a middle-aged man in good health and CMV-seronegative. The chain has TRBV5-1 and TRBJ2-2; the match to TRBD1 covers 7 bases. The sequencing input was PBMCs. CDR3: CASSFVTGSRTGELFF. The CDR3 nucleotides are TGCGCCAGCAGCTTCGTGACAGGGTCTCGAACCGGGGAGCTGTTTTTT.